This T cell receptor beta chain came from a study of vaccination and CD4 T cells after COVID-19. Study context: Post-COVID samples were collected a median roughly 100 days following diagnosis, spanning 35 to 161. Points from the study as a whole: Spike mono-reactivity held for 304 of 307 vaccine-specific clones in convalescent patients.

Germline V lookup: CDR1 SEHNR, CDR2 FQNEAQ (reference sequence). The CDR3 contains 16 residues. V was cut by 4 bases and J by 4 bases, with 19 bases left in between. Sequencing of DNA taken from cultured CD4+ T cells relied on the Oncomine TCR Beta short-read assay. TCRdb reprocessed the PCR reads with MiXCR, giving one entry per CDR3 protein. Of around 16,000 distinct CDR3 sequences listed, roughly 48% are singletons. Time point noted: late sampling 161 to 241 days after vaccination in three convalescent patients. This sample's treatment: roughly ten-day PBMC culture with coronavirus spike peptide pools or control peptides (ViraFEST assay). March to December 2020 was the span of positive PCR dates, which predated US Alpha, Beta and Delta variants. On this clonotype: Its antigen remains unknown.

This chain links TRBV7-9 with TRBJ1-2, with D hard to call. Sequences were derived from CD4+ T cells from blood, cultured in vitro, sampled about 7 months after SARS-CoV-2 vaccination. This receptor was taken from a human donor who had recovered from COVID-19. The CDR3 nucleotides read TGTGCCAGCAGCTCCCTCGACAACGAAGGATTCTATGGCTACACCTTC. Protein sequence: CASSSLDNEGFYGYTF.